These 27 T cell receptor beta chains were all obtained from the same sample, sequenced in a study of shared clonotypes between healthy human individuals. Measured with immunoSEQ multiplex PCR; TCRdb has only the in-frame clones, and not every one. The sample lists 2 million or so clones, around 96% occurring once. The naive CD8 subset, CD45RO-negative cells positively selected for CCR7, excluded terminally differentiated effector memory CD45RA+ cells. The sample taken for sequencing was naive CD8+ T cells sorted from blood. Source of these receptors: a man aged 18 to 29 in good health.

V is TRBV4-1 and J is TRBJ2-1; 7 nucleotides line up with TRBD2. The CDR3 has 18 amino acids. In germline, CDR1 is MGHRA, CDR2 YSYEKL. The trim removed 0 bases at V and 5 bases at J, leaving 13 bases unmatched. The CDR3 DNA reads TGCGCCAGCAGCCAAGATCGGATTTATGGCGGGACTAACAATGAGCAGTTCTTC. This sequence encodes CASSQDRIYGGTNNEQFF.

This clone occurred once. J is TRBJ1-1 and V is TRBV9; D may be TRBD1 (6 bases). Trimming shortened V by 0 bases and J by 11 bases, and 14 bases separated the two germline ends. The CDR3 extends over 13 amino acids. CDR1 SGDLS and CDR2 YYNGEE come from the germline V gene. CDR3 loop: CASSVGTPGDAFF. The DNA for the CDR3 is TGTGCCAGCAGCGTAGGAACCCCAGGGGACGCTTTCTTT.

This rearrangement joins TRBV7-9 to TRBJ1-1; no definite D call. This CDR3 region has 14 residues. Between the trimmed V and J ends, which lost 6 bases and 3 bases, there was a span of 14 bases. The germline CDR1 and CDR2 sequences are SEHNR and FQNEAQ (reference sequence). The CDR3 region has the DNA TGTGCCAGCAGGAAGGAGGGATGGGACACTGAAGCTTTCTTT. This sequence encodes CASRKEGWDTEAFF.

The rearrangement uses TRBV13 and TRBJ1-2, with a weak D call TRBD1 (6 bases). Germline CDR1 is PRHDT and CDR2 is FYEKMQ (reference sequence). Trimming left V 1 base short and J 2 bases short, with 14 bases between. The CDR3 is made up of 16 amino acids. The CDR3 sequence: CASSLVEQGINYGYTF. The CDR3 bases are TGTGCCAGCAGCTTAGTTGAACAGGGCATCAACTATGGCTACACCTTC.

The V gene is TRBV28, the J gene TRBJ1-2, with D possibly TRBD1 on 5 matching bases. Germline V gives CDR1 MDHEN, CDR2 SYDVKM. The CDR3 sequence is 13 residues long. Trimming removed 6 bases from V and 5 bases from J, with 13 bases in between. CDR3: CASSAGRIYGYTF. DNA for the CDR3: TGTGCCAGCAGCGCGGGACGGATTTATGGCTACACCTTC.

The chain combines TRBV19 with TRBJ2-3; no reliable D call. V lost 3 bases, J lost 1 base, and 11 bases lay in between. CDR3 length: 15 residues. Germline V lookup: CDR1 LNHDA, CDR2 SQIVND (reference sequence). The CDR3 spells CASSIDGEGTDTQYF. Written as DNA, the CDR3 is TGTGCCAGTAGTATTGATGGGGAAGGCACAGATACGCAGTATTTT.

CDR3 loop: CASSIRGLGYGYTF. The CDR3 DNA is TGTGCCAGCAGTATCAGGGGGCTCGGCTATGGCTACACCTTC. V and J are TRBV6-5 and TRBJ1-2; 8 bases are a match to TRBD1. The CDR3 length is 14 residues. Trimming took 5 bases from V and 4 from J; bases not matched to a gene: 6. Germline V gene lookup returns CDR1 MNHEY and CDR2 SVGAGI.

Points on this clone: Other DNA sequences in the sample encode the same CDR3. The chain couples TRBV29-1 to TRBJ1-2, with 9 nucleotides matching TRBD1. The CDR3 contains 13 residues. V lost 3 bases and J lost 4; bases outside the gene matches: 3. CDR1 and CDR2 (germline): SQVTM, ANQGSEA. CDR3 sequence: CSVEADRGYGYTF. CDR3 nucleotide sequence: TGCAGCGTTGAGGCGGACAGGGGCTATGGCTACACCTTC.

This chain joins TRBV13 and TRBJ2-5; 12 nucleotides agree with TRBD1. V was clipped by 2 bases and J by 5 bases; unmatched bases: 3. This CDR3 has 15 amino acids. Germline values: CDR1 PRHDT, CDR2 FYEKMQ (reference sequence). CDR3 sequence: CASSLRDRGLETQYF. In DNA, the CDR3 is TGTGCCAGCAGCTTAAGGGACAGGGGGCTGGAGACCCAGTACTTC.

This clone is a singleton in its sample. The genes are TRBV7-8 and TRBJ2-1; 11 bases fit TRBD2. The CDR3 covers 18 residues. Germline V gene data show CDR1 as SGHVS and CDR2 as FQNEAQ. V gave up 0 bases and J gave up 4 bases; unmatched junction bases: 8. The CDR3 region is CASSLAVAGGPRYNEQFF. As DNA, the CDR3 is TGTGCCAGCAGCTTAGCGGTAGCGGGAGGGCCGAGATACAATGAGCAGTTCTTC.

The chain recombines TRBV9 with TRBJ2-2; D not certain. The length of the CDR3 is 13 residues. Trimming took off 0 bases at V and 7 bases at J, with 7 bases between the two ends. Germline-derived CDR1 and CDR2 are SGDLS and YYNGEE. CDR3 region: CASSVAVLGELFF. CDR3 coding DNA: TGTGCCAGCAGCGTAGCCGTGCTCGGGGAGCTGTTTTTT.

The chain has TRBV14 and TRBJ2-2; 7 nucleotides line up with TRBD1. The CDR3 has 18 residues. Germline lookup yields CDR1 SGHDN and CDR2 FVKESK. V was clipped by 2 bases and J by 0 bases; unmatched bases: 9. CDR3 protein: CASSQRDSLPSNTGELFF. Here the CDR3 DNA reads TGTGCCAGCAGCCAACGGGACAGCCTTCCTTCGAACACCGGGGAGCTGTTTTTT.

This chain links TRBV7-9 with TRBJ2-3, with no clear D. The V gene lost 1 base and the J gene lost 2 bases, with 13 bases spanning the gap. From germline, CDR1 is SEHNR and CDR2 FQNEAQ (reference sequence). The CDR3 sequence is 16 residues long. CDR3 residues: CASSLVGGLPTDTQYF. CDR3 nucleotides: TGTGCCAGCAGCTTAGTTGGCGGTCTTCCCACAGATACGCAGTATTTT.

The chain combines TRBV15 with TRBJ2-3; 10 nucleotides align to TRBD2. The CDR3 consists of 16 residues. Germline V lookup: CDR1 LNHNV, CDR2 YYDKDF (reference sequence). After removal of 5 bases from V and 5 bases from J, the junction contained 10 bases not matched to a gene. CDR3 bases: TGTGCCACCAGCGTGACAGCGGGGGGGATCGTAGATACGCAGTATTTT. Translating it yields CATSVTAGGIVDTQYF.

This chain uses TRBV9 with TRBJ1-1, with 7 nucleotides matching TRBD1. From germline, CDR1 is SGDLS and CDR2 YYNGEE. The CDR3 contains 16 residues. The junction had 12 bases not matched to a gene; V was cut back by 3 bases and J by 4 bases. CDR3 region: CASSGTGATFGTEAFF. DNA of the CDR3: TGTGCCAGCAGCGGTACAGGGGCGACTTTCGGCACTGAAGCTTTCTTT.

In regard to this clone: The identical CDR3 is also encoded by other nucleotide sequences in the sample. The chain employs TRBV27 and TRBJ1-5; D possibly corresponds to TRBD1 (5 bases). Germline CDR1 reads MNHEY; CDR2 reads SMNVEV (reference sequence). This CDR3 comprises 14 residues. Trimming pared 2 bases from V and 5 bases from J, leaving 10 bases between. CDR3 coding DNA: TGTGCCAGCAGTTTAGGGGGTTCGGATCAGCCCCAGCATTTT. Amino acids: CASSLGGSDQPQHF.

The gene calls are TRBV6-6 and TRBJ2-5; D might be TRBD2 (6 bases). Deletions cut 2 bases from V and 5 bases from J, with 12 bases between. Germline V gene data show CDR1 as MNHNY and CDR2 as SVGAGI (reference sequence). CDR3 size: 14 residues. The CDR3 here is CASSYGGIGETQYF. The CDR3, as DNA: TGTGCCAGCAGTTACGGGGGGATAGGGGAGACCCAGTACTTC.

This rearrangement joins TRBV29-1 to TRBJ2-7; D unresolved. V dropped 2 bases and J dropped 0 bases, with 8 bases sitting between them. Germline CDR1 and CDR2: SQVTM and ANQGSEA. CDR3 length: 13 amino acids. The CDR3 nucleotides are TGCAGCGTTGAACTACTCAACTCCTACGAGCAGTACTTC. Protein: CSVELLNSYEQYF.

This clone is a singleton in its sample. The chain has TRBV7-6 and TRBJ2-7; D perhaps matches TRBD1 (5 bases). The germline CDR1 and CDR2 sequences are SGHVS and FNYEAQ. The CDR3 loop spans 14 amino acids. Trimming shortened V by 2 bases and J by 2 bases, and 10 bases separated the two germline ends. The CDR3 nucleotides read TGTGCCAGCAGCTTATGGGCAGGGACCTACGAGCAGTACTTC. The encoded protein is CASSLWAGTYEQYF. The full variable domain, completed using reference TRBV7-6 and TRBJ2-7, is GAGVSQSPRYKVTKRGQDVALRCDPISGHVSLYWYRQALGQGPEFLTYFNYEAQQDKSGLPNDRFSAERPEGSISTLTIQRTEQRDSAMYRCASSLWAGTYEQYFGPGTRLTVT.

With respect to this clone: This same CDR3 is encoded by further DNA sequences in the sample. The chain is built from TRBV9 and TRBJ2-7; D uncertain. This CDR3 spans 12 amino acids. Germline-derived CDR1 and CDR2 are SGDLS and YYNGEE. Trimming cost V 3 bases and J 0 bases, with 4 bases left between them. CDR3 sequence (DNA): TGTGCCAGCAGCGCCGACTCCTACGAGCAGTACTTC. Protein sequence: CASSADSYEQYF.

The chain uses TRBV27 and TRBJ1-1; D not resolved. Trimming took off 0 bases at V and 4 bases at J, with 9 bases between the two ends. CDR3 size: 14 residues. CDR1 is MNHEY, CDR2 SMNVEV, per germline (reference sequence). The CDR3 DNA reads TGTGCCAGCAGTTTATCTGGCTGGGGCACTGAAGCTTTCTTT. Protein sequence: CASSLSGWGTEAFF.

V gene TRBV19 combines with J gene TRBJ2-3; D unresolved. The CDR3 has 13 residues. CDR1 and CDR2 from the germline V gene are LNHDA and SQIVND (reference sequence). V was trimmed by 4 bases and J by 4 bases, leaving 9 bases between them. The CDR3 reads CASSTRHSDTQYF. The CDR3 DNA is TGTGCCAGTAGTACACGACATTCAGATACGCAGTATTTT. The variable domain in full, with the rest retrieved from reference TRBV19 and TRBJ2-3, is DGGITQSPKYLFRKEGQNVTLSCEQNLNHDAMYWYRQDPGQGLRLIYYSQIVNDFQKGDIAEGYSVSREKKESFPLTVTSAQKNPTAFYLCASSTRHSDTQYFGPGTRLTVL.

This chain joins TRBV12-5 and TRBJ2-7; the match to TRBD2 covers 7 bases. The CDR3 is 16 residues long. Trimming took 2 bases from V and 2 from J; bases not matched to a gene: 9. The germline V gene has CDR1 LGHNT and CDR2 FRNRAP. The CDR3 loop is CASGLLGTMPAYEQYF. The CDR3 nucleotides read TGTGCTAGTGGTTTGCTAGGGACTATGCCGGCCTACGAGCAGTACTTC.

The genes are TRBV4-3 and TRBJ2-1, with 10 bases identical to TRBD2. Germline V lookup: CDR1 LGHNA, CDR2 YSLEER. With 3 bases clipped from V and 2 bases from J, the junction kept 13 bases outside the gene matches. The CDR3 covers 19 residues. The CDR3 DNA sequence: TGCGCCAGCAGCCAGGCCTGGGGGACTAGCGTCACCCCCTACAATGAGCAGTTCTTC. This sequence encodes CASSQAWGTSVTPYNEQFF.

CDR3 region: CASSQDPRDRSYNEQFF. The CDR3 region has the DNA TGCGCCAGCAGCCAAGATCCTCGGGACAGGTCCTACAATGAGCAGTTCTTC. The chain links TRBV4-1 to TRBJ2-1; 8 bases align to TRBD1. The length of the CDR3 is 17 residues. Losses at the gene ends were 0 bases for V and 1 base for J; bases not matched to a gene: 5. Looked up from germline, CDR1 is MGHRA and CDR2 is YSYEKL.

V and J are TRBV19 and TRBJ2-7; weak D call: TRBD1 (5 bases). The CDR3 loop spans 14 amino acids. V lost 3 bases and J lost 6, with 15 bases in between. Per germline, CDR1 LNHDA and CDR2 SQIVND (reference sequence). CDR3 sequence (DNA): TGTGCCAGTAGTATGGAAGGGGCCGACCGCGAGCAGTACTTC. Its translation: CASSMEGADREQYF.

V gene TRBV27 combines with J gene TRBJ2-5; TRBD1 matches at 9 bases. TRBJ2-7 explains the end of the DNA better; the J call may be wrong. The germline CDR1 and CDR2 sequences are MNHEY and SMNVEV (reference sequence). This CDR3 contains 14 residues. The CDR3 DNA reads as TGTGCCAGCAGCTCACAGGGGGCGATCTACGAGCAGTACTTC. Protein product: CASSSQGAIYEQYF.